The 18 T cell receptor beta chains in this list originate from one sample, sequenced in a study of technical replicates of blood from a few donors. Profiled with immunoSEQ multiplex PCR; TCRdb holds only in-frame clones, not every one. The sample carries tens of thousands of clones, approximately 96% recorded once. The source material was T cells isolated from PBMCs. The receptors stem from a human donor in good health.

Details on this clone: Other DNA sequences in the same sample also yield this CDR3. The CDR3 loop reads CASSLAGGTGELFF. The CDR3 bases are TGTGCCAGCAGCTTAGCGGGGGGCACCGGGGAGCTGTTTTTT. The gene calls are TRBV7-3 and TRBJ2-2, with 8 positions matching TRBD2. The CDR3 has 14 residues. Germline V gene data show CDR1 as SGHTA and CDR2 as FQGTGA. The trim removed 2 bases at V and 4 bases at J, leaving 0 bases unmatched.

This chain uses TRBV6-1 with TRBJ2-7, with 9 bases lining up with TRBD1. Per the germline V gene, CDR1 is MNHNS and CDR2 is SASEGT. CDR3 size: 15 residues. V trimming: 5 bases; J trimming: 4 bases; junction bases outside the gene matches: 9. CDR3 in DNA: TGTGCCAGCAGTTTCACCGGGACAGGGAGGTACGAGCAGTACTTC. This sequence encodes CASSFTGTGRYEQYF.

J is TRBJ2-3 and V is TRBV27, with 11 bases lining up with TRBD1. Germline-derived CDR1 and CDR2 are MNHEY and SMNVEV (reference sequence). After removal of 5 bases from V and 3 bases from J, the junction contained 13 bases not matched to a gene. The CDR3 has 18 residues. The CDR3 loop is CASSGTGGSVRATDTQYF. Here the CDR3 DNA reads TGTGCCAGCAGTGGGACAGGGGGGTCTGTTAGGGCTACAGATACGCAGTATTTT.

CDR3 coding DNA: TGTGCCAGCAGCCGCCGCGGCGGGTTTGAGCAGTTCTTC. Translation: CASSRRGGFEQFF. V gene TRBV6-4 combines with J gene TRBJ2-1; D is possibly TRBD2 (5 bases). Germline V lookup: CDR1 MRHNA, CDR2 SNTAGT. CDR3 size: 13 residues. Between the trimmed V and J ends, which lost 6 bases and 9 bases, there was a span of 15 bases.

The table lists this clone with a count of one. V and J are TRBV11-3 and TRBJ1-1; 7 nucleotides line up with TRBD1. The CDR3 is 15 residues long. V gave up 4 bases and J gave up 1 base; unmatched junction bases: 6. From germline, CDR1 is SGHNT and CDR2 YENEEA. This CDR3 reads CASSSRRGQNTEAFF. CDR3 bases: TGTGCCAGCAGCTCCCGGAGGGGGCAGAACACTGAAGCTTTCTTT.

The CDR3 coding sequence is TGCGCCAGCAGATCGCCGGGACAGGGCCTTAATGAAAAACTGTTTTTT. Translated: CASRSPGQGLNEKLFF. This chain uses TRBV5-1 with TRBJ1-4; 9 bases match TRBD1. The junction had 9 bases not matched to a gene; V was cut back by 5 bases and J by 4 bases. CDR1 and CDR2 from the germline V gene are SGHRS and YFSETQ. The CDR3 has 16 residues. Variable domain in full (rest from reference TRBV5-1 and TRBJ1-4): KAGVTQTPRYLIKTRGQQVTLSCSPISGHRSVSWYQQTPGQGLQFLFEYFSETQRNKGNFPGRFSGRQFSNSRSEMNVSTLELGDSALYLCASRSPGQGLNEKLFFGSGTQLSVL.

On this clone: A read error may produce the germline difference seen at one junction end. The genes are TRBV5-6 and TRBJ2-4; 13 positions agree with TRBD2. Germline V gene lookup returns CDR1 SGHDT and CDR2 YYEEEE. The CDR3 has 14 amino acids. The CDR3 is CASSRTSGGGRDHF. In DNA form, the CDR3 reads TGTGCCAGCAGCCGGACTAGCGGGGGAGGCCGGGACCATTTC.

The V and J genes are TRBV7-9 and TRBJ2-7; 7 nucleotides line up with TRBD2. Per the germline V gene, CDR1 is SEHNR and CDR2 is FQNEAQ (reference sequence). The CDR3 is 13 amino acids. V trimming: 5 bases; J trimming: 4 bases; junction bases outside the gene matches: 5. Here the CDR3 reads CASSHDGGYEQYF. The CDR3 nucleotides read TGTGCCAGCAGCCACGACGGGGGGTACGAGCAGTACTTC.

The V and J genes are TRBV4-1 and TRBJ2-7, with D perhaps matching TRBD2 (5 bases). CDR3 size: 13 residues. CDR1 and CDR2 (germline): MGHRA, YSYEKL. V was cut by 2 bases and J by 2 bases, with 7 bases left in between. The CDR3 is CASSQLGTYEQYF. The CDR3 DNA follows: TGCGCCAGCAGCCAACTCGGGACCTACGAGCAGTACTTC.

The chain couples TRBV21-1 to TRBJ2-3; the DNA was not used to check the table's D call, TRBD1. TRBV21-1 corresponds to a pseudogene. The CDR3 is 16 amino acids. CDR3 nucleotide sequence: TGTGCCAGCAGCATTCGACCGGGACACCTCACAGATACGCAGTATTTT. This gives the protein CASSIRPGHLTDTQYF.

This clone came up once. The V call is TRBV2, the J call TRBJ2-3; D is possibly TRBD2 (6 bases). This CDR3 contains 13 residues. Germline CDR1 SNHLY, CDR2 FYNNEI. V lost 2 bases to trimming and J lost 5 bases, with 8 bases between them. CDR3 in amino acids: CASSETSRDTQYF. CDR3 coding DNA: TGTGCCAGCAGTGAAACTAGCCGAGATACGCAGTATTTT.

The chain carries TRBV11-1 and TRBJ2-1, with TRBD2 identical over 12 bases. The J segment lost 8 bases and the V segment lost 1 base, leaving 9 bases of the junction unmatched. The V gene's germline CDR1 is SGHAT and CDR2 FQDESV (reference sequence). The CDR3 is made up of 17 amino acids. The CDR3 DNA sequence: TGTGCCAGCAGCTTAGGTTTGGCTAGCGGGAGGGGTGATGAGCAGTTCTTC. Protein: CASSLGLASGRGDEQFF.

The chain joins TRBV27 to TRBJ2-7; 7 bases line up with TRBD1. Trimming cost V 3 bases and J 3 bases; bases outside gene matches: 2. Germline V gene lookup returns CDR1 MNHEY and CDR2 SMNVEV (reference sequence). The CDR3 is 13 amino acids. CDR3 in amino acids: CASSFRDSYEQYF. In DNA form, the CDR3 reads TGTGCCAGCAGTTTTAGGGACAGCTACGAGCAGTACTTC.

The V and J genes are TRBV7-9 and TRBJ1-3, with 7 bases identical to TRBD1. The CDR3 runs to 16 residues. CDR1 is SEHNR, CDR2 FQNEAQ, per germline (reference sequence). V shed 5 bases and J 4 bases; nucleotides not matched to a gene: 11. In DNA, the CDR3 is TGTGCCAGCAGCGGAGAGCCAGGACAGGACGGAAACACCATATATTTT. It yields the protein CASSGEPGQDGNTIYF.

The J gene is TRBJ2-2, the V gene TRBV5-8; D ambiguous. CDR3 length: 15 residues. The V end lost 5 bases, the J end lost 2 bases, and 13 bases lay between the germline ends. CDR1 and CDR2 from the germline V gene are SGHTS and YDEGEE. CDR3 bases: TGTGCCAGCAGGGGCTTAGTGGCTAACACCGGGGAGCTGTTTTTT. Its translation: CASRGLVANTGELFF.

The chain joins TRBV4-1 to TRBJ2-7; D perhaps matches TRBD1 (6 bases). Germline CDR1 reads MGHRA; CDR2 reads YSYEKL. This CDR3 is built from 16 residues. V lost 5 bases and J 1 base, leaving 18 bases between the germline ends. The DNA of the CDR3 is TGCGCCAGCAGCACCCAATCGACAGGAAGTTCCTACGAGCAGTACTTC. Amino acids: CASSTQSTGSSYEQYF.

The genes are TRBV7-9 and TRBJ1-6, with no clear D. V was shortened by 1 base and J by 6 bases, with 10 bases between the two germline ends. There are 15 residues in the CDR3. From germline, CDR1 is SEHNR and CDR2 FQNEAQ (reference sequence). The CDR3 spells CASSLGGLSNSPLHF. The CDR3, as DNA: TGTGCCAGCAGCTTAGGCGGACTTTCTAATTCACCCCTCCACTTT.

The chain employs TRBV7-9 and TRBJ2-7; 10 bases line up with TRBD2. V shed 4 bases, J shed 5 bases, and the junction held 11 bases outside the gene matches. The CDR3 totals 16 residues. The germline V gene encodes CDR1 SEHNR and CDR2 FQNEAQ (reference sequence). CDR3 sequence (DNA): TGTGCCAGCAGCTCCTGGAGCGGGAGGGGGTTACACGAGCAGTACTTC. Its translation: CASSSWSGRGLHEQYF.